This TCR beta chain was captured by sequencing in a study of T cell changes during pregnancy in multiple sclerosis. Only in-frame clones appear in the TCRdb table, and some are missing; sequencing was by immunoSEQ multiplex PCR. This sample has roughly 39,000 clones, with over 90% found just once. V dropped 3 bases and J dropped 7 bases, with 6 bases sitting between them. This CDR3 comprises 11 residues. CDR1 and CDR2 from the germline V gene are MNHEY and SMNVEV (reference sequence). The chain has TRBV27 and TRBJ1-1; maybe TRBD1 (6 bases). This sample comprised CD4+ T cells from peripheral blood mononuclear cells, obtained after pregnancy. This clonotype originated in a female donor in good health, enrolled as a control in a pregnancy study. In nucleotides, the CDR3 is TGTGCCAGCAGTTTCAGGGGTGAAGCTTTCTTT. Translating it yields CASSFRGEAFF.